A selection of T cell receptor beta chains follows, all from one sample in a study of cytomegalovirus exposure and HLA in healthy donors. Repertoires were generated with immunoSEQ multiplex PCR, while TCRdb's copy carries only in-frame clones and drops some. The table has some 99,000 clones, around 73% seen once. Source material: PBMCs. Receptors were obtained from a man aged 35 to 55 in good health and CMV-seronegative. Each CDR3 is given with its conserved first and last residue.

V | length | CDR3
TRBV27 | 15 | CASSLRTGSTGELFF
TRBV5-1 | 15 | CASSLAPPEHTEAFF
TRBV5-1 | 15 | CASSQSGGLNYGYTF
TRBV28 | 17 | CASSPHRGLGGGTEAFF
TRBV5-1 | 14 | CASSLGVYTGELFF
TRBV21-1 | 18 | CASSKAALGRGYTGELFF
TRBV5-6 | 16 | CASSLGVAGIDSPLHF
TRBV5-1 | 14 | CASSLDARDTEAFF
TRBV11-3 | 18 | CASSLALGLAGGTDEQFF
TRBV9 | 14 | CASSVETRTGELFF
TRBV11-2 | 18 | CASSPWPRTANVNTEAFF
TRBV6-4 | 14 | CASSDSTGPDTQYF
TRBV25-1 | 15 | CASSEPGGGGNTIYF
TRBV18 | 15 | CASSLWDRAQETQYF
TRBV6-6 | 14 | CASSYWQGELPLHF